These 3 T cell receptor beta chains were all obtained from the same sample, sequenced in a study of a mutant IDH1 vaccine in newly diagnosed glioma. The repertoire was sequenced with immunoSEQ multiplex PCR; TCRdb's copy has only in-frame clones and lacks some. The repertoire has approximately 50,000 clones, approximately 80% of them found once; the top ten carry about 4.9%. The antigens of these receptors remain unknown. The time point here: week 47, end of study. The investigators gave 300 ug of mutant IDH1 20-mer peptide in each vaccine dose, together with topical imiquimod. The sequences come from PBMCs, collected from a glioma patient whose treatment included an IDH1 peptide vaccine. These receptors originate from a woman aged 40 to 49 with glioma. Some clones in this sample may be carry-over from other donors' samples.

The chain uses TRBV10-2 and TRBJ1-5, with D possibly being TRBD1 (5 bases). The V and J ends lost 4 bases and 1 base respectively, with 8 bases between them. Looked up from germline, CDR1 is WSHSY and CDR2 is SAAADI. This CDR3 region has 14 residues. The CDR3: CASSVGGSNQPQHF. CDR3 in DNA: TGCGCCAGCAGTGTTGGGGGAAGCAATCAGCCCCAGCATTTT.

V is TRBV19 and J is TRBJ2-5, with 11 bases lining up with TRBD1. Trimming removed 4 bases from V and 5 bases from J; junction bases left unmatched: 6. CDR1 is LNHDA and CDR2 is SQIVND in the germline V gene (reference sequence). CDR3 size: 15 residues. CDR3 region: CASSTTDRGPETQYF. The CDR3 DNA sequence: TGTGCCAGTAGTACCACGGACAGGGGGCCGGAGACCCAGTACTTC.

Only a few counts were recorded for this clone. The V and J genes are TRBV6-1 and TRBJ1-5; perhaps TRBD1 as D (5 bases). There are 15 residues in the CDR3. The germline V gene has CDR1 MNHNS and CDR2 SASEGT. V was shortened by 3 bases and J by 3 bases, with 12 bases between the two germline ends. CDR3 DNA sequence: TGTGCCAGCAGTGAGGGACGGACCTACAATCAGCCCCAGCATTTT. Translated: CASSEGRTYNQPQHF.